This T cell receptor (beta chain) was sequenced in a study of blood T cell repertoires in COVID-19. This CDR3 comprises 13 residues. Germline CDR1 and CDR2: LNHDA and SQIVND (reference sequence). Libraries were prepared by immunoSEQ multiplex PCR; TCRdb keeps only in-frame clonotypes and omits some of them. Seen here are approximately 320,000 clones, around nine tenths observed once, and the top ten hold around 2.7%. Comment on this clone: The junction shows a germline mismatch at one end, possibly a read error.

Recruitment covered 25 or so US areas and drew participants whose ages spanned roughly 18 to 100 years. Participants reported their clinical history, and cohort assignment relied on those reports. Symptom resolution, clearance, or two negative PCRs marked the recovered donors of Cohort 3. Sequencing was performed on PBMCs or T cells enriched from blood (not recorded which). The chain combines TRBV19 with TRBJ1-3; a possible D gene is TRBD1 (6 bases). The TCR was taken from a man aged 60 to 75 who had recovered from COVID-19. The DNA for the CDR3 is TGTGCCAGCAGTACAGGGTTGGGAAACACCATATATTTT. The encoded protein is CASSTGLGNTIYF.